This TCR beta chain emerged from a study of cytomegalovirus exposure and HLA in healthy donors. Study-wide results and limits: Overall, about 160 TCR beta chains were annotated as cytomegalovirus-associated. At a 0.05 false discovery rate, a later analysis found some 18,000 TCR beta sequences to be associated with HLA alleles.

Nominally healthy donors were sampled, though unrecorded immune exposures were likely. This CDR3 spans 12 amino acids. Germline CDR1 reads GTSNPN; CDR2 reads SVGIG (reference sequence). The ends were cut back, 8 bases at V and 2 bases at J, with 9 bases in the middle. Note on this clone: Its matching antigen is unknown.

The PCR employed 60 Vbeta primers together with 13 Jbeta primers. The repertoire was sequenced with immunoSEQ multiplex PCR; TCRdb's copy has only in-frame clones and lacks some. The sample yields under 80,000 clones, 70% to 75% seen once. The specimen sequenced was PBMCs. This sequence joins TRBV30 and TRBJ2-2; tentative D call: TRBD1 (5 bases). The origin of this receptor is a woman in her thirties in good health and CMV-seronegative. Written as DNA, the CDR3 is TGTGCCCGAGACAGAAACACCGGGGAGCTGTTTTTT. Amino acids: CARDRNTGELFF.